These 6 T cell receptor beta chains share one sample of origin, sequenced in a study of cytomegalovirus exposure and HLA in healthy donors. The PCR was carried out with 60 Vbeta primers and 13 Jbeta primers. Assay used: immunoSEQ multiplex PCR; TCRdb lists only in-frame clones, some missing. The data hold 220,000 or so clones, with about 72% observed a single time. The sample was PBMCs. All receptors come from a male donor in good health and CMV-seronegative.

The rearrangement joins TRBV2 to TRBJ2-1; D is possibly TRBD1 (6 bases). V was clipped by 9 bases and J by 5 bases, with 14 bases between them. Germline CDR1 SNHLY, CDR2 FYNNEI. The CDR3 runs to 13 residues. The chain's CDR3 is CARMEQGDNEQFF. The CDR3 DNA is TGTGCCAGGATGGAACAGGGAGACAATGAGCAGTTCTTC.

This chain uses TRBV19 with TRBJ1-5; no firm D call. Germline V gene lookup returns CDR1 LNHDA and CDR2 SQIVND (reference sequence). V lost 2 bases, J lost 0 bases, and 14 bases lay in between. The CDR3 sequence is 17 residues long. The CDR3 region has the DNA TGTGCCAGTAGTATATGGAAGGCAGGCTTTAGCAATCAGCCCCAGCATTTT. This gives the protein CASSIWKAGFSNQPQHF.

With respect to this clone: This CDR3 is also generated by other DNA sequences in the sample. This chain links TRBV27 with TRBJ2-7, with 8 bases matching TRBD1. The germline V gene encodes CDR1 MNHEY and CDR2 SMNVEV (reference sequence). The CDR3 spans 13 residues. With V trimmed by 3 bases and J by 2 bases, 0 bases remained unmatched. In DNA, the CDR3 is TGTGCCAGCAGTTTGACAGGGGCCTACGAGCAGTACTTC. It encodes CASSLTGAYEQYF.

This clone was seen more than once but under ten times. The chain links TRBV11-3 to TRBJ2-7; 7 bases map to TRBD2. V was pared by 3 bases and J by 6 bases, with 2 bases of the junction left unmatched. CDR1 SGHNT and CDR2 YENEEA come from the germline V gene. CDR3 length equals 12 residues. In DNA form, the CDR3 reads TGTGCCAGCAGCTTTTCGGGGGGCGAGCAGTACTTC. Protein sequence: CASSFSGGEQYF.

This clone showed up just a few times. This chain joins TRBV5-1 and TRBJ2-5; D not resolved. Germline values: CDR1 SGHRS, CDR2 YFSETQ. This CDR3 has 15 residues. Trimming pared 0 bases from V and 5 bases from J, leaving 14 bases between. CDR3: CASSLAVVQRETQYF. For the CDR3, the DNA is TGCGCCAGCAGCTTGGCGGTAGTCCAGCGTGAGACCCAGTACTTC.

The chain uses TRBV27 and TRBJ2-3, with 8 bases matching TRBD1. The CDR3 contains 14 residues. The germline gives CDR1 MNHEY, CDR2 SMNVEV (reference sequence). V lost 3 bases, J lost 6 bases, and 5 bases stayed unmatched. DNA of the CDR3: TGTGCCAGCAGTTTCCAGGGGGCTGGCGATACGCAGTATTTT. Protein product: CASSFQGAGDTQYF.